This T cell receptor beta chain was documented in a study of Ad26.COV2.S vaccination and SARS-CoV-2 variants. The wider study: Ad26.COV2.S, an intramuscular injection, was given once or twice 56 days apart.

The sample's treatment: 19 received Ad26.COV2.S at low or high dose, single or two shots; about 5 received placebo; per-sample allocation not given. At day 63 after the first vaccine or placebo injection, samples were drawn. V shed 3 bases and J shed 5 bases, with 14 bases lying between them. The CDR3 is made up of 15 amino acids. Germline-derived CDR1 and CDR2 are MGHDK and SYGVNS. On this clone itself: No antigen is known for it.

Study-level results: Individuals receiving vaccine had higher spike-specific TCR breadth than placebo recipients did. Breadth measured for non-spike TCRs was similar across vaccine and placebo recipients. Researchers cautioned that TCR breadth and depth analyses may have underestimated total T cell responses.

Sequencing used immunoSEQ multiplex PCR; TCRdb keeps in-frame clones, though not all of them. Of some 640,000 clones in the sample, around 89% were seen once. The sequence was collected from a person aged 18-60 years who received the Ad26.COV2.S COVID-19 vaccine or a placebo. Sample: peripheral blood, taken in a trial of Ad26.COV2.S vaccine versus placebo. This chain joins TRBV25-1 and TRBJ2-1; D perhaps matches TRBD2 (5 bases). The chain's CDR3 is CASSDGSVRNNEQFF. CDR3 coding DNA: TGTGCCAGCAGTGATGGTAGCGTAAGGAACAATGAGCAGTTCTTC.